This T cell receptor beta chain was documented in a study of blood T cell repertoires in COVID-19. Study-level information: The origin of the acute and convalescent COVID-19 samples was the United States, Italy and Spain. PBMCs, B-cell-depleted T cells, or T cells were the source of the cDNA or gDNA that made up the material.

The CDR3 is 17 amino acids. The V end was cut by 5 bases, the J end by 0 bases, with 17 bases between. CDR1 and CDR2 from the germline V gene are SEHNR and FQNEAQ (reference sequence). In the authors' methods: Reference gene primers were amplified, and this amplification served to estimate nucleated cell counts. Profiling relied on immunoSEQ multiplex PCR, and the TCRdb table lists in-frame clones only, not all of them. The DNA was the basis for D and trimming; V, J and clone size are from that table. The table records approximately 120,000 clones, more than 70% of them present only once. This chain joins TRBV7-9 and TRBJ2-1, with D uncertain. The specimen sequenced was peripheral blood. The receptor's source is a human donor in a cohort sampled during active COVID-19. The CDR3 sequence is CASSASLLPSSYNEQFF. The CDR3 nucleotides are TGTGCCAGCAGCGCCTCCCTACTGCCGAGCTCCTACAATGAGCAGTTCTTC.